This is a list of T cell receptor beta chains from one sample in a study of T cell responses to AZD1222 COVID-19 vaccine. This table comes from immunoSEQ multiplex PCR, and its TCRdb copy is limited to in-frame clones, with some not included. Of approximately 70,000 clones listed, around 87% are singletons. This specimen consisted of peripheral blood, obtained on day 0 of AZD1222 vaccination. The source is an adult in good health. The CDR3 runs from the conserved cysteine through the conserved F or W. D genes are given only for firm matches. Only some rows state a clone size, as once, few, many or a class for expanded clones.

v_gene: TRBV9; abundance: -; j_gene: TRBJ1-4; d_gene: -; CDR3nt: TGTGCCAGCAGCGCTGCCCTTAGGAATGAAAAACTGTTTTTT; CDR3aa: CASSAALRNEKLFF
v_gene: TRBV6-5; abundance: -; j_gene: TRBJ1-3; d_gene: -; CDR3nt: TGTGCCAGCAGTTACATGGCCTCTGGAAACACCATATATTTT; CDR3aa: CASSYMASGNTIYF
v_gene: TRBV19; abundance: few; j_gene: TRBJ1-5; d_gene: -; CDR3nt: TGTGCCAGTAGTATTAACTCACCACCCAATCAGCCCCAGCATTTT; CDR3aa: CASSINSPPNQPQHF
v_gene: TRBV4-1; abundance: few; j_gene: TRBJ2-3; d_gene: -; CDR3nt: TGCGCCAGCAGCCAAGATAACCCCGGCCCAGATACGCAGTATTTT; CDR3aa: CASSQDNPGPDTQYF
v_gene: TRBV7-3; abundance: -; j_gene: TRBJ2-2; d_gene: TRBD1; CDR3nt: TGTGCCAGCAGCCCCCAACCCGGGGGACAGGGGGCTATTAGGGAGCTGTTTTTT; CDR3aa: CASSPQPGGQGAIRELFF
v_gene: TRBV19; abundance: -; j_gene: TRBJ1-2; d_gene: TRBD1; CDR3nt: TGTGCCAGTAGCCGGGGACAGGGGGCGAAAGGCTACACCTTC; CDR3aa: CASSRGQGAKGYTF
v_gene: TRBV11-2; abundance: -; j_gene: TRBJ2-1; d_gene: TRBD2; CDR3nt: TGTGCCAGCAGCTTAGAGCGGTCTAGCGGGGGGGCCCACAATGAGCAGTTCTTC; CDR3aa: CASSLERSSGGAHNEQFF
v_gene: TRBV28; abundance: -; j_gene: TRBJ2-5; d_gene: -; CDR3nt: TGTGCCAGCAGCTTCAGGGTCCCGCAAGAGACCCAGTACTTC; CDR3aa: CASSFRVPQETQYF
v_gene: TRBV6-2/TRBV6-3; abundance: -; j_gene: TRBJ2-7; d_gene: -; CDR3nt: TGTGCCAGCAGTTACTTGGCGGCAGGGAGCTCCTACGAGCAGTACTTC; CDR3aa: CASSYLAAGSSYEQYF
v_gene: TRBV4-2; abundance: -; j_gene: TRBJ1-1; d_gene: TRBD1; CDR3nt: TGTGCCAGCAGCCACTTGGGGGGACAGGGTGTTTTAAACACTGAAGCTTTCTTT; CDR3aa: CASSHLGGQGVLNTEAFF
v_gene: TRBV30; abundance: -; j_gene: TRBJ2-4; d_gene: -; CDR3nt: TGTGCCTGGAGTTTGTCCAGGGTAACCAAAAACATTCAGTACTTC; CDR3aa: CAWSLSRVTKNIQYF